This T cell receptor beta chain was identified in a study of human T cells and chemical hapten exposure. Study context: Investigators sensitized around 2 cm by around 2 cm of upper inner arm skin with 2% DPC.

Study results and limitations: TCRs whose frequency exceeded 1 in 1000 remained the same following DPC sensitization.

TCRdb used MiXCR to reprocess the RACE reads, holding one entry per CDR3 protein. Of about 99,000 distinct CDR3 sequences in the sample, around 12% are singletons; the top ten hold approximately 2%. Time point described: patch test 1, 2 weeks after DPC sensitization. Indicated treatment: therapeutic diphenylcyclopropenone sensitization with weekly scalp DPC. Unfractionated whole blood yielded the extracted total RNA. Germline V gene sequence: CDR1 DFQATT, CDR2 SNEGSKA (reference sequence). Trimming removed 1 base from V and 10 bases from J; junction bases left unmatched: 1. This CDR3 region has 12 residues. About this clonotype: Its specificity is unknown.

The sample consisted of whole blood, taken in connection with sensitization to the hapten diphenylcyclopropenone (DPC). This clonotype was obtained from a middle-aged woman with alopecia areata. Some clones in this sample may be carry-over from other donors' samples. The genes are TRBV20-1 and TRBJ2-1; 10 bases agree with TRBD2. The CDR3 loop is CSARGGLAEQFF. CDR3 DNA: TGCAGTGCTAGAGGGGGACTAGCGGAGCAGTTCTTC.